The TCR beta chain under discussion was sequenced for a study of PD-1 blockade in classical Hodgkin lymphoma. Trimming took 3 bases from V and 0 from J, leaving 8 bases between them. CDR1 is MDHEN, CDR2 SYDVKM, per germline. The CDR3 extends over 15 amino acids. Noted time point: cycle 4 day 1 (C4D1), after less than 7 weeks of nivolumab. Every patient experienced relapse after autologous stem cell transplantation, and brentuximab vedotin exposure varied. General study points: Why the repertoires differ is still unclear, perhaps disease activity or prior therapy. Newly diagnosed and completely responding patients shared comparable baseline diversity. Newly diagnosed patients were reported to exhibit reduced baseline TCR diversity relative to healthy donors.

Remarks on this clone: Its antigen is not identified.

Profiled with immunoSEQ multiplex PCR; TCRdb holds only in-frame clones, not every one. There are more than 20,000 clones in the sample; 70% to 75% occur only once, and approximately 21% lies in the top ten. The gene calls are TRBV28 and TRBJ1-4; the D gene is possibly TRBD1 (5 bases). This sequence was found in a human donor with classical Hodgkin lymphoma. The specimen comprised peripheral blood mononuclear cells (PBMCs), sampled before the fourth cycle of nivolumab. The CDR3 loop reads CASSFGQATNEKLFF. CDR3 nucleotide sequence: TGTGCCAGCAGTTTTGGACAAGCAACTAATGAAAAACTGTTTTTT. Full variable domain (remainder filled in from reference TRBV28 and TRBJ1-4): DVKVTQSSRYLVKRTGEKVFLECVQDMDHENMFWYRQDPGLGLRLIYFSYDVKMKEKGDIPEGYSVSREKKERFSLILESASTNQTSMYLCASSFGQATNEKLFFGSGTQLSVL.